Given below is one TCR beta chain in context. The antigen is undetermined. The sample is drawn from a study of graft-versus-host responses after intestinal transplantation. At the level of the study: The whole recipient group had anti-thymocyte globulin induction followed by tacrolimus and steroids for roughly three years. General study results and limits: GvH clones occurred in recipient marrow; some first appeared in ileum or blood.

Here immunoSEQ multiplex PCR was the method, and the copy in TCRdb shows in-frame clones only, minus some. Of about 84,000 clones listed, more than 85% were seen once; the top ten hold about 0.34%. Trimming removed 8 bases at V and 0 bases at J, with 8 bases between. CDR3 length: 13 residues. The germline CDR1 and CDR2 sequences are MNHNY and SVGAGI (reference sequence). The receptor's source is a human donor who was the organ donor for an intestinal transplant. This chain connects TRBV6-6 to TRBJ1-3; D is uncertain. Sequenced material: unstimulated CD4+ T cells sorted from spleen or lymph node cells, taken before transplant. CDR3 loop: CASQTGSGNTIYF. The CDR3 nucleotides read TGTGCCAGCCAAACCGGCTCTGGAAACACCATATATTTT.